This T cell receptor (beta chain) was profiled in a study of T cell responses to AZD1222 COVID-19 vaccine (dated by TCRdb to about 2021). For context, the study as a whole: TCR sequencing covered over 230 trial participants: 200 to 210 given two doses of AZD1222 and 26 given two doses of MenACWY control vaccine. Trial participants were enrolled into age subgroups of 18-55, 56-69 and 70-plus years, which contained around 150, 29 and 61 TCR-sequenced participants, respectively.

Of note for this clone: Its antigen target is currently unknown. Per-nucleotide qualities are absent, and no much larger clonotype sits a single base away.

The CDR3 regions of human TCRbeta chains were analyzed by immunosequencing. In the original analysis: TCRs in the repertoires were matched against a reference library of SARS-CoV-2-specific TCRs that had been generated with the MIRA antigen-specificity platform. Breadth was defined as the fraction of unique TCRs that were SARS-CoV-2-associated. Depth was defined as the fraction of total T cells that were SARS-CoV-2-associated. Using the MIRA data, each spike-specific TCR was assigned both to the spike region to which the TCR was reactive and to a CD4 or CD8 class. Log10-transformed breadth and depth values were compared by one-way ANOVA with Sidak's multiple comparisons tests. This is the immuneACCESS table as TCRdb keeps it, with only in-frame sequences that have V and J called. A part of the clones is gone; compared with another copy, unresolved V genes explain less than half, and the rest is unexplained. The V and J calls and clone size were taken over from that table, and D and trimming were inferred from the DNA. Here the sample has roughly 53,000 clones; approximately 89% occur a single time. The top ten clones comprise roughly 19% of the sample.

The time point label, read with the paper, signifies: baseline before first vaccination. Taken with the paper, the label for treatment or condition translates to: meningococcal conjugate vaccine given as trial control. Vaccinee samples came from UK trials COV001 and COV002, including a single-blind randomized controlled phase 2/3 trial of AZD1222 (ChAdOx1 nCoV-19) in healthy adults. Trial participant PBMC samples were collected at day 0 and day 28 after the second dose for TCRbeta chain sequencing. General conclusions and limits of the study: Most participants were white British and females outnumbered males, and the authors suggested that clonal diversity may have been underestimated. Conclusions about previously exposed vaccinees are limited because only five to seven AZD1222 recipients were SARS-CoV-2 seropositive at baseline. Reportedly, almost half of the unique spike-specific TCRs recognized epitopes lying outside the regions that are mutated in the B.1.351 and B.1.1.7 variants. Vaccine-associated CD4 TCRs spanned the whole spike protein, with dominant responses in regions 160-218 and 743-854. After two AZD1222 doses, both the breadth and the depth of spike-specific TCRs were significantly higher than at day 0 and than in MenACWY recipients. In the small 56-69-year group, the increase in depth fell short of significance, most likely because of low power. Because no day 14 peak-response samples were available, the repertoires could be characterized only after the peak T cell response.

The CDR3 sequence holds 14 residues, the cysteine and phenylalanine included. Only the CDR3 DNA is retained, 42 bases long and in frame from the first base. V is cut by 5 bases and J by 2 bases, and the space between the germline ends is 12 bases. Via the germline V gene, CDR1 is SNHLY and CDR2 FYNNEI. The receptor comes from an adult in good health. Here the sequenced sample was peripheral blood, taken on day 0 of MenACWY control vaccination. The chain was built from TRBV2 and TRBJ1-1; tentative D gene TRBD1, with 5 bases matching. This receptor carries the CDR3 CASSPQGENTEAFF. The DNA is as follows: TGTGCCAGCAGTCCTCAGGGCGAAAACACTGAAGCTTTCTTT.